This T cell receptor (beta chain) was retrieved from a study of blood T cell repertoires in COVID-19 (dated by TCRdb to the early 2020s). About the study as a whole: Samples from collaborators originated in the United States, Italy and Spain and spanned both the acute and convalescent phases of COVID-19. Deeply sampled blood TCRbeta repertoires from subjects exposed to, actively infected with, or recovered from COVID-19 were included in the dataset. The repertoires were made available in a free public database intended to serve as a resource for research on the immune response to SARS-CoV-2. Where available, HLA class I and class II types were taken from metadata supplied by the sample provider and were not determined by assay-based typing. The prospective study material was composed of cDNA or gDNA derived from T cells, B-cell-depleted T cells, or PBMCs. The samples were drawn from the first 160 participants of the ongoing ImmuneRACE study and from 1,254 subjects provided by 6 global collaborators. The sample metadata nearly always contained a de-identified subject ID, COVID-19 status, age in years and sex. The paper's findings and limits, for the study overall: Clinical and demographic metadata were provided uncurated, with the amount varying by source and participant.

In the prospective study, participants were roughly 18 to 100 years old, resided in 20 to 30 geographic areas of the United States, and were enrolled through a virtual design. In the prospective study, participants were assigned to cohorts based on the clinical history participants reported in a screening survey and a study questionnaire. Mobile phlebotomists in the prospective study collected whole blood, serum and a nasopharyngeal or oropharyngeal swab from every participant. Prospective study participants could optionally give additional blood draws and questionnaires over an approximately two-month period. Prospective study blood samples were shipped either frozen or at room temperature before DNA extraction. As to this clone: The clone's antigen remains unknown. No clone much larger than this one lies a single base away; base qualities are absent.

TCRbeta CDR3 regions were amplified from genomic DNA by means of the immunoSEQ Assay, a bias-controlled multiplex PCR. Per the source publication's procedure: The number of nucleated cells in each sample was estimated by amplification of reference gene primers within the assay. Sequence reads were collapsed and filtered to measure the absolute abundance of every unique TCRbeta CDR3 rearrangement. For each sample, productive Simpson clonality was calculated by taking the square root of Simpson's diversity index across productive rearrangements. TCRdb carries this immuneACCESS record with in-frame sequences only. Its versions omit some clonotypes, under half of them owing to an unresolved V gene in the studies checked, with the rest unexplained. The DNA was the basis for D and trimming; V, J and clone size are from that table. The table for this sample lists 380,000 or so clones; 70% to 90% of them were counted only once. The ten largest clones add up to over 0.9% of the sample.

The CDR3, cysteine through phenylalanine, is 15 amino acids long. Only the CDR3 DNA is retained, 45 bases long and in frame from the first base. Trimmed from V: 5 bases; trimmed from J: 2 bases; junction bases lacking a gene match: 5. For CDR1 and CDR2, the germline V gene lists MNHEY and SVGEGT. The clonotype originates from a woman in her twenties or thirties with acute COVID-19. Recombination connected TRBV6-2 or TRBV6-3 to TRBJ1-5; a stretch of 8 junction bases matches TRBD1. The sequenced material came from PBMCs or T cells enriched from blood (not recorded which). This receptor carries the CDR3 CASSATGQGNQPQHF. The sequence in DNA is TGTGCCAGCAGTGCGACGGGACAGGGCAATCAGCCCCAGCATTTT.